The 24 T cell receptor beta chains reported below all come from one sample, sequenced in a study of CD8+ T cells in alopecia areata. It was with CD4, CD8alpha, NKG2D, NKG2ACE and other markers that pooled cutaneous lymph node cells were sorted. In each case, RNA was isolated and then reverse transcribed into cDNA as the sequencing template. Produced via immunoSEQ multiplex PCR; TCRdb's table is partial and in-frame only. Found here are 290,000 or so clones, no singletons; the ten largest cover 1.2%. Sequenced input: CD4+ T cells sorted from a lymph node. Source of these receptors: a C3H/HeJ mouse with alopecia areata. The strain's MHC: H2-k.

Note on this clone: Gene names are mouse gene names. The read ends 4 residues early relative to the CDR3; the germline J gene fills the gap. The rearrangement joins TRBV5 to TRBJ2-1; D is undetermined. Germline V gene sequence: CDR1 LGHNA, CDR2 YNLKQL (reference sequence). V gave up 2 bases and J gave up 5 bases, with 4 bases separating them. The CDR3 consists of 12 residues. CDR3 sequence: CASSQIDAEQFF. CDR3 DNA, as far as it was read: TGTGCCAGCAGCCAAATCGATGCT.

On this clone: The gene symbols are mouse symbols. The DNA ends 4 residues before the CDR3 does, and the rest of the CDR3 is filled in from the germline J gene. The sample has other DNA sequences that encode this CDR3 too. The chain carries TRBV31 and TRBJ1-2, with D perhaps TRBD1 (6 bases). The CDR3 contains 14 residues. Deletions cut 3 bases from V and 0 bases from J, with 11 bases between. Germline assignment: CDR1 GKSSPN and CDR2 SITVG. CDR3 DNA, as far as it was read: TGTGCCTGGAGCCTTGGGACATCAAACTCC. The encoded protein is CAWSLGTSNS. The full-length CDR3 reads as CAWSLGTSNSDYTF.

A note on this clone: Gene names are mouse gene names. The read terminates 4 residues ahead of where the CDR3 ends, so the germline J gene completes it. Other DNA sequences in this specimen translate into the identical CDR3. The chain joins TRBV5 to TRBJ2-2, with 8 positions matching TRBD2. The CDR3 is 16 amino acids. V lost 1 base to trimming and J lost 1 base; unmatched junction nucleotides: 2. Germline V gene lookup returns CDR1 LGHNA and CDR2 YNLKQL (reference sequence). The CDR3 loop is CASSQVLGGNTGQLYF. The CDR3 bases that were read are TGTGCCAGCAGCCAAGTCCTGGGGGGAAACACCGGG.

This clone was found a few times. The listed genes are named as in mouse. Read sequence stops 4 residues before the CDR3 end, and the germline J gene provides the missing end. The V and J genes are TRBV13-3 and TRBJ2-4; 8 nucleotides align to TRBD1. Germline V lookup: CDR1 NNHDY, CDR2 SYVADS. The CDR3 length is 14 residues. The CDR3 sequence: CASTSDRAGNTLYF. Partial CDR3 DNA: TGTGCCAGCACCTCGGACAGGGCAGGGAAC.

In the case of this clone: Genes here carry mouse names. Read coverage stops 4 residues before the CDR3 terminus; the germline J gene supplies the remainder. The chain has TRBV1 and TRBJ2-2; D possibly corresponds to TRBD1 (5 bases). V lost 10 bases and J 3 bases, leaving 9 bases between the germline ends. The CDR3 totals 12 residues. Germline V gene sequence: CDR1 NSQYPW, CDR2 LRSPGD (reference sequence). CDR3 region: CTSGWDTGQLYF. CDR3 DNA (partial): TGCACCTCAGGGTGGGACACCGGG.

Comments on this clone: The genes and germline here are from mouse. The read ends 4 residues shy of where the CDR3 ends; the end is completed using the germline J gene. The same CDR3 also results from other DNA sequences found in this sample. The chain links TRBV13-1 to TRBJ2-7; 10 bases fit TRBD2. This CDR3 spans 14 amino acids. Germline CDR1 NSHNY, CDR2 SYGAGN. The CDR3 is CASSPGGALYEQYF. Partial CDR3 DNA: TGTGCCAGCAGCCCTGGGGGGGCGTTGTAT.

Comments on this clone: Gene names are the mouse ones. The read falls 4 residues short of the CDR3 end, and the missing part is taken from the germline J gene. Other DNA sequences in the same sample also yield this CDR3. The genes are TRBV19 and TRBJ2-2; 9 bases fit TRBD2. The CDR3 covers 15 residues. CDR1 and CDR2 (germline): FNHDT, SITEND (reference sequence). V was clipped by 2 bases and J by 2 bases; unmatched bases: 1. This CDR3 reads CASSIWGGNTGQLYF. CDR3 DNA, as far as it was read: TGTGCCAGCAGTATCTGGGGGGGGAACACCGGG.

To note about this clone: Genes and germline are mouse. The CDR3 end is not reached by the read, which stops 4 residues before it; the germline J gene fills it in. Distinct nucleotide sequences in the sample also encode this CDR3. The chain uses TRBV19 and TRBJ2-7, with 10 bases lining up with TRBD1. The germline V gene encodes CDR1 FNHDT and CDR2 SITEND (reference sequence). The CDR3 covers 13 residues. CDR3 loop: CASTRTGGYEQYF. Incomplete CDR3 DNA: TGTGCCAGCACCCGGACAGGGGGGTAT.

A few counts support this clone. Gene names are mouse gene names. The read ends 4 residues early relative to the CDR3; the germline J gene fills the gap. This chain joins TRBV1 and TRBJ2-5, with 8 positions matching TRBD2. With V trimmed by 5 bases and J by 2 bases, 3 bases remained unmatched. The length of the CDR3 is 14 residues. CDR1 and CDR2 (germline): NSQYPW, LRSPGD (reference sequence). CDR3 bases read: TGCACCTGCAGTTTCTGGGGGGTCCAAGAC. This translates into CTCSFWGVQD. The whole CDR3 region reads CTCSFWGVQDTQYF.

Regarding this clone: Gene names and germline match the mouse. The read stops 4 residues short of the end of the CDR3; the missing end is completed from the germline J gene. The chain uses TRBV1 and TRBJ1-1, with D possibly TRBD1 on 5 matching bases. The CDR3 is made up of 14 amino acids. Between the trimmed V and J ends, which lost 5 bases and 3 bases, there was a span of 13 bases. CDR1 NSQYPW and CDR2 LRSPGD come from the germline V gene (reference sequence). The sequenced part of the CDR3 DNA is TGCACCTGCAGTCCCACGCAGGGAGACACA. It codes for CTCSPTQGDT. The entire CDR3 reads CTCSPTQGDTEVFF.

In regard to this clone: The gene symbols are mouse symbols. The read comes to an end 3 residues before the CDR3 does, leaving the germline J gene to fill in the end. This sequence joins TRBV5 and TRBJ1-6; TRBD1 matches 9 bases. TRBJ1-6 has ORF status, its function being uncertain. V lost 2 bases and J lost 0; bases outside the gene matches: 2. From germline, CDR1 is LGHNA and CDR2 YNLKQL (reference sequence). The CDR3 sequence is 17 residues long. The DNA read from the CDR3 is TGTGCCAGCAGCCAAACAGGGGGCGCTTCCTATAATTCGCCC. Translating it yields CASSQTGGASYNSP. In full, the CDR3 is CASSQTGGASYNSPLYF.

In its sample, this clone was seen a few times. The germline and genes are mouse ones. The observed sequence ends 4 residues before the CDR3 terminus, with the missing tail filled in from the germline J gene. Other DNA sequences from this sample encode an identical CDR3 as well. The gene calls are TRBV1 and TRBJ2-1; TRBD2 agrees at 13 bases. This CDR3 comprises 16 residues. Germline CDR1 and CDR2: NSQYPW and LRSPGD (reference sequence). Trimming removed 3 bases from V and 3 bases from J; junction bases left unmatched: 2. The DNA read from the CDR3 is TGCACCTGCAGTGCCGGGACTGGGGGGGGCTATGCT. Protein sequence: CTCSAGTGGGYA. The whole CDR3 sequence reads CTCSAGTGGGYAEQFF.

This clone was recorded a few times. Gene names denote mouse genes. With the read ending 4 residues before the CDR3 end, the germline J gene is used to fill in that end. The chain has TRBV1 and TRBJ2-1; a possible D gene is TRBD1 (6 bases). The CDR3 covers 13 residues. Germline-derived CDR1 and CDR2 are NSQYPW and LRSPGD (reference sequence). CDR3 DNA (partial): TGCACCTGCAGTGCCGCAGGGGAGGCT. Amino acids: CTCSAAGEA. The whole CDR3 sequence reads CTCSAAGEAEQFF.

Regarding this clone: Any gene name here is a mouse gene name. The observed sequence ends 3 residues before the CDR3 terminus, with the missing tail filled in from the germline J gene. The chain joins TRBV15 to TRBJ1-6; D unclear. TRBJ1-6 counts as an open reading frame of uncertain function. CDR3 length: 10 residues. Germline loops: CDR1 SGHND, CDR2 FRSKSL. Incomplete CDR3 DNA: TGTGCCAGCAGTCATCGGCCC. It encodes CASSHRP. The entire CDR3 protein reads CASSHRPLYF.

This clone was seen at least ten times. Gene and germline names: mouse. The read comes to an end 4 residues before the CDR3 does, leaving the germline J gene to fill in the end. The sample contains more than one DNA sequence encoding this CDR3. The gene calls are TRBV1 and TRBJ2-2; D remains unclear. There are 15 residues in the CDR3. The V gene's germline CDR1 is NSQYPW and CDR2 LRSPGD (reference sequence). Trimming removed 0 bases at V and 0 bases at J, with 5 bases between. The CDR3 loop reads CTCSADSANTGQLYF. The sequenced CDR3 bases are TGCACCTGCAGTGCAGACAGTGCAAACACCGGG. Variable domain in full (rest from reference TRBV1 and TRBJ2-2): VTLLEQNPRWRLVPRGQAVNLRCILKNSQYPWMSWYQQDLQKQLQWLFTLRSPGDKEVKSLPGADYLATRVTDTELRLQVANMSQGRTLYCTCSADSANTGQLYFGEGSKLTVL.

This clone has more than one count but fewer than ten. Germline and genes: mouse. Partial CDR3 DNA: TGTGCCAGCAGTGATGCATCAGGGGGCGCATACACA. This gives the protein CASSDASGGAYT. The entire CDR3 is CASSDASGGAYTEVFF. The chain has TRBV13-1 and TRBJ1-1; TRBD1 aligns across 8 bases. The read finishes 4 residues shy of the CDR3 end, and the germline J gene is used to complete it. CDR3 size: 16 residues. Germline V CDR1 and CDR2: NSHNY, SYGAGN. Trimming removed 0 bases from V and 3 bases from J; junction bases left unmatched: 7.

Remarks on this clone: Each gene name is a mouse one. The DNA read from the CDR3 is TGTGCTAGCAGTAGGTGGGGGGGC. Residues: CASSRWGG. The CDR3, in full, reads CASSRWGGDYTF. The chain joins TRBV17 to TRBJ1-2; D is perhaps TRBD1 (5 bases). The read is 4 residues too short to cover the CDR3 end, so that end is filled in from the germline J gene. Germline V gene lookup returns CDR1 MNHDT and CDR2 YYDKIL. The length of the CDR3 is 12 residues.

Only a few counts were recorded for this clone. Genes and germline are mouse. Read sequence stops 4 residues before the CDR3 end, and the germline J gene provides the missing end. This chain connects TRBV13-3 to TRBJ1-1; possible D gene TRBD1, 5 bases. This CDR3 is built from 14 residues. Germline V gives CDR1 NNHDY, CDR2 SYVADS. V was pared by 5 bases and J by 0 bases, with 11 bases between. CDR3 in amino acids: CASSPRDANTEVFF. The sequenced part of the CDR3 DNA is TGTGCCAGCAGCCCCAGGGATGCAAACACA.

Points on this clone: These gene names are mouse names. The sequenced CDR3 bases are TGCACCTGCAGTGGGGGACAGGGGGCCCAAAAC. Translated, it gives CTCSGGQGAQN. The entire CDR3 protein reads CTCSGGQGAQNTLYF. The V gene is TRBV1, the J gene TRBJ2-4, with 12 positions matching TRBD1. The read ends 4 residues before the CDR3 terminus; that terminus is restored from the germline J gene. The CDR3 totals 15 residues. Trimming cost V 4 bases and J 3 bases; bases outside gene matches: 2. Looked up from germline, CDR1 is NSQYPW and CDR2 is LRSPGD (reference sequence).

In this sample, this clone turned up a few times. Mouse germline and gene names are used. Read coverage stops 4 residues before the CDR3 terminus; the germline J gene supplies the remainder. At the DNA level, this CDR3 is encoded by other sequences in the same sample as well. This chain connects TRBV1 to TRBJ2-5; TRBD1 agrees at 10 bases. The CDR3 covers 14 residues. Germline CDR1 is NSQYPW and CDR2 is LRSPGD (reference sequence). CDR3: CTCSVGQGRDTQYF. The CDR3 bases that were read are TGCACCTGCAGTGTGGGACAGGGGAGAGAC.

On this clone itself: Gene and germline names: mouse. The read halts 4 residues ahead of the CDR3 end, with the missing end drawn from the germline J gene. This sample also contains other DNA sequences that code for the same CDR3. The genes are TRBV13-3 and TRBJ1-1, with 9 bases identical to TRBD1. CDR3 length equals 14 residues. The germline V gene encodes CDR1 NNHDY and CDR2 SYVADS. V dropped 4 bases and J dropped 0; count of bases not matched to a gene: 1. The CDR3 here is CASSRQGANTEVFF. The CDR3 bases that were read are TGTGCCAGCAGTCGACAGGGGGCAAACACA.

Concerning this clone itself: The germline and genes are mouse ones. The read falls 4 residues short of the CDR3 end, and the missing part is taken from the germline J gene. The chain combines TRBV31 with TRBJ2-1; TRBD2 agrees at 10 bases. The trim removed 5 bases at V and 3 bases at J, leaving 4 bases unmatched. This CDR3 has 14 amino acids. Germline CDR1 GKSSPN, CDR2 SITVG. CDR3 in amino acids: CAWGDWGVYAEQFF. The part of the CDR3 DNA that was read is TGTGCCTGGGGAGACTGGGGGGTCTATGCT.

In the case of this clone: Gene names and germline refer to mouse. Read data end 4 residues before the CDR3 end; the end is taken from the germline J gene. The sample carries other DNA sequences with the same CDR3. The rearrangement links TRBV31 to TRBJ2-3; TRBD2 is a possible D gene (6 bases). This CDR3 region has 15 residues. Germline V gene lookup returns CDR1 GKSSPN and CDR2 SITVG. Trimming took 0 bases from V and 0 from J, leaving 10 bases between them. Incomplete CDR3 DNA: TGTGCCTGGAGTCTGCGGGGGACTAGTGCAGAA. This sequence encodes CAWSLRGTSAE. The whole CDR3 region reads CAWSLRGTSAETLYF.

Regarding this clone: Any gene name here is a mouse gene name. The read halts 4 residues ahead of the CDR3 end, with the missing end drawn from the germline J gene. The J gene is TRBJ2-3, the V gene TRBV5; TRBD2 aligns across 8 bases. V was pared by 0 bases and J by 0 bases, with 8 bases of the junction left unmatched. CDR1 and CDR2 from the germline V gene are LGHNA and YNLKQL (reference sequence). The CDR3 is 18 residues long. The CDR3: CASSQDPLWGASAETLYF. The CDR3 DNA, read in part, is TGTGCCAGCAGCCAAGATCCCCTCTGGGGGGCTAGTGCAGAA.